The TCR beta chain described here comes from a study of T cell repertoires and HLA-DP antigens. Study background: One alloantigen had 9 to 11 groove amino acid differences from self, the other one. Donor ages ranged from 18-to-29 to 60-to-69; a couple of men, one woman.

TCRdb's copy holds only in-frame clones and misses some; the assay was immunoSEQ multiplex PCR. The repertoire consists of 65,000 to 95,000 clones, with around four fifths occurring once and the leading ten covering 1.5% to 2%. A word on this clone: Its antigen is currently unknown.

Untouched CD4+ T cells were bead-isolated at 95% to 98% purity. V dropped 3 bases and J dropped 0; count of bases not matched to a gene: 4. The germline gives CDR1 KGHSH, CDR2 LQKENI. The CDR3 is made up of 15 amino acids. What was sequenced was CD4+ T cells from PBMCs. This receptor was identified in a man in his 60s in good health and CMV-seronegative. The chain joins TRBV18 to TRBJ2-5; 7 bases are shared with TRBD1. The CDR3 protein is CASSPTGTDQETQYF. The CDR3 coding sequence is TGTGCCAGCTCACCCACAGGGACAGACCAAGAGACCCAGTACTTC.